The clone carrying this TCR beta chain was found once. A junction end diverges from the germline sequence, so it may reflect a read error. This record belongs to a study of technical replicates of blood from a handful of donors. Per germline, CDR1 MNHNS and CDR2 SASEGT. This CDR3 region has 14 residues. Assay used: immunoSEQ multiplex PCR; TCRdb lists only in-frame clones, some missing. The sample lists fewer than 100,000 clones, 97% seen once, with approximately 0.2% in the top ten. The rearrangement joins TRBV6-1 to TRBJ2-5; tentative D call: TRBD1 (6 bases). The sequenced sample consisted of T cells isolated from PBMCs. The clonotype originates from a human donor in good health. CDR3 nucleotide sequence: TGTGCCAGCTTGTGGCAGGACAGTCAAGGGACCCAGTACTTC. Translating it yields CASLWQDSQGTQYF.